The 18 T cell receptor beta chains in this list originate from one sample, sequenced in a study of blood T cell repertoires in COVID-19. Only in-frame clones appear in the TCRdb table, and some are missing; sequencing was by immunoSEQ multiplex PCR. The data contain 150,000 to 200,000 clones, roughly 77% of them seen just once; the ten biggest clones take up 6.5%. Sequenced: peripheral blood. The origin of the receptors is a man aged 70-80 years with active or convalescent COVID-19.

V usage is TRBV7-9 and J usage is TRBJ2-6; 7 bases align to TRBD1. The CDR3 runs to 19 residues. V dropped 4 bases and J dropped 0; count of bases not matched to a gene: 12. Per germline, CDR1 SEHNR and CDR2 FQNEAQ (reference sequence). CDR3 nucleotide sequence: TGTGCCAGCAGCTCAAATCCGGGACAGAAACTCTCTGGGGCCAACGTCCTGACTTTC. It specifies CASSSNPGQKLSGANVLTF. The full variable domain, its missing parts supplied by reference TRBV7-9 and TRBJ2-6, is DTGVSQNPRHKITKRGQNVTFRCDPISEHNRLYWYRQTLGQGPEFLTYFQNEAQLEKSRLLSDRFSAERPKGSFSTLEIQRTEQGDSAMYLCASSSNPGQKLSGANVLTFGAGSRLTVL.

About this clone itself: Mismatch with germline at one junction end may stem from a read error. The chain's CDR3 is CASSQDYDRGRSSF. In nucleotides, the CDR3 is TGTGCCAGCAGCCAAGATTACGACAGGGGGAGGTCTTCCTTC. The chain employs TRBV3-1 (or the pseudogene TRBV3-2) and TRBJ1-2; 9 nucleotides agree with TRBD1. CDR1 and CDR2 (germline): LGHDT, YNNKEL (reference sequence). This CDR3 comprises 14 residues.

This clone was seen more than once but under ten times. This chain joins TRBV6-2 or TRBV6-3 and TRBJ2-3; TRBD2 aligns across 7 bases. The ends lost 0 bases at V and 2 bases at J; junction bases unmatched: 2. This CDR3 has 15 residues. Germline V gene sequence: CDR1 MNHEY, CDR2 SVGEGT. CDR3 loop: CASSYSAGDTDTQYF. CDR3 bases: TGTGCCAGCAGTTACTCGGCGGGGGACACAGATACGCAGTATTTT.

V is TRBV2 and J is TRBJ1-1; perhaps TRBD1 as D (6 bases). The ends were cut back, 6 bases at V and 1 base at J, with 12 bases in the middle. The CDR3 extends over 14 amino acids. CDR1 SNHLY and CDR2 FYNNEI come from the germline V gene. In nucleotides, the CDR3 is TGTGCCAGCAGGATCAGGGGCGAGAACACTGAAGCTTTCTTT. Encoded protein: CASRIRGENTEAFF. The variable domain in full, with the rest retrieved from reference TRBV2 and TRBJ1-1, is EPEVTQTPSHQVTQMGQEVILRCVPISNHLYFYWYRQILGQKVEFLVSFYNNEISEKSEIFDDQFSVERPDGSNFTLKIRSTKLEDSAMYFCASRIRGENTEAFFGQGTRLTVV.

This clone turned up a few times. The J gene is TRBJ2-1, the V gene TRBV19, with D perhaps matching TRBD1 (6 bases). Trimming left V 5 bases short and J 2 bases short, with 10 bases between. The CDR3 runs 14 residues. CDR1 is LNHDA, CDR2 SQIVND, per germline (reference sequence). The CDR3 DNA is TGTGCCAGTAGTTGGGGGCCTACCTACAATGAGCAGTTCTTC. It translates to CASSWGPTYNEQFF. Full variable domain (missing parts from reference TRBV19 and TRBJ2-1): DGGITQSPKYLFRKEGQNVTLSCEQNLNHDAMYWYRQDPGQGLRLIYYSQIVNDFQKGDIAEGYSVSREKKESFPLTVTSAQKNPTAFYLCASSWGPTYNEQFFGPGTRLTVL.

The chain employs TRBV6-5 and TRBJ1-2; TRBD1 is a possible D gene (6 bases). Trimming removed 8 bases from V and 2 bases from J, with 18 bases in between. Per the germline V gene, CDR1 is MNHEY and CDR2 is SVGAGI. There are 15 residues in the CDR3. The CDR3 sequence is CASFPYREENYGYTF. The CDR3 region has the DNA TGTGCCAGCTTTCCCTACAGGGAAGAGAACTATGGCTACACCTTC.

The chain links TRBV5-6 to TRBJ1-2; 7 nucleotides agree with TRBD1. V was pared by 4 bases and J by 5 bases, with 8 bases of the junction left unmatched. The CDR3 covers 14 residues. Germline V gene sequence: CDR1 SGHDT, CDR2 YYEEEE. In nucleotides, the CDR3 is TGTGCCAGCAGCGAATCAGGGGGACCGTATGGCTACACCTTC. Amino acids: CASSESGGPYGYTF.

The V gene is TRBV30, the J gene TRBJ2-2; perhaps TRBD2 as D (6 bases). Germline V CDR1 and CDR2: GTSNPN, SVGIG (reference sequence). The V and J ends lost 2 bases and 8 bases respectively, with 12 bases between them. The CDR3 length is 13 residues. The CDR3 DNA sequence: TGTGCCTGGAGTCGTGTGAGCGGGGGGGAGCTGTTTTTT. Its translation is CAWSRVSGGELFF.

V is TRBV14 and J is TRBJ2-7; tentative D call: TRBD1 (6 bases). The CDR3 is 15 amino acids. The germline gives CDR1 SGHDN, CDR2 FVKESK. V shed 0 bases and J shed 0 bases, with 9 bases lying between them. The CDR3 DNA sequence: TGTGCCAGCAGCCAAGATGGCAGGGGCTCCTACGAGCAGTACTTC. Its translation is CASSQDGRGSYEQYF.

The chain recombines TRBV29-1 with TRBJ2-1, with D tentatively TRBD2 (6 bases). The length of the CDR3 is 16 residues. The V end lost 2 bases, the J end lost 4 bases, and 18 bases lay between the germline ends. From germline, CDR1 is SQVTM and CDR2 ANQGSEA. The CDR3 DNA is TGCAGCGTTGAATTTCCCACGGGGGAAAAGTACAATGAGCAGTTCTTC. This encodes CSVEFPTGEKYNEQFF.

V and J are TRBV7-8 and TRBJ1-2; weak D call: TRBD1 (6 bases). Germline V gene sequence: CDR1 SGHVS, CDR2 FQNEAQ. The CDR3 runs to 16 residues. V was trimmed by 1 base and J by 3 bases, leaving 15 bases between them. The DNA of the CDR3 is TGTGCCAGCAGCTTAGGCCTTCGGGGGGCAGACTATGGCTACACCTTC. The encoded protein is CASSLGLRGADYGYTF.

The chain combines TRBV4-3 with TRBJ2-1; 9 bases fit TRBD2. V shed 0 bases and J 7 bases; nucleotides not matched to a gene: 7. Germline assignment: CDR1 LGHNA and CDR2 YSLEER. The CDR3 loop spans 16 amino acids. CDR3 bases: TGCGCCAGCAGCCAAGATTGGGGGCGGGGGGGAAATGAGCAGTTCTTC. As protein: CASSQDWGRGGNEQFF.

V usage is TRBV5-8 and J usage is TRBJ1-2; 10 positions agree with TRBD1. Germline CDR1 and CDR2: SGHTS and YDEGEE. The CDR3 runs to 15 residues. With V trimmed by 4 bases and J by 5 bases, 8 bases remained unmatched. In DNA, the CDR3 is TGTGCCAGCAGCGACACGACAGGGGGCGGGTATGGCTACACCTTC. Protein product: CASSDTTGGGYGYTF.

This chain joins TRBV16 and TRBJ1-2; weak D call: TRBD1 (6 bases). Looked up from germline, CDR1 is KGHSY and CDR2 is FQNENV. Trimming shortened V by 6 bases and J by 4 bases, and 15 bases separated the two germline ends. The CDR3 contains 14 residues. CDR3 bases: TGTGCCAGCAGAACCGGGGGGCTCTTCTATGGCTACACCTTC. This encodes CASRTGGLFYGYTF.

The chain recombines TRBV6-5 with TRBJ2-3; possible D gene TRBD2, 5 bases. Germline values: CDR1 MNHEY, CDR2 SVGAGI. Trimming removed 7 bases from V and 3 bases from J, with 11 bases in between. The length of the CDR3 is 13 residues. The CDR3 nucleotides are TGTGCCAGCAAGAATCGGGAAACAGATACGCAGTATTTT. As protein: CASKNRETDTQYF.

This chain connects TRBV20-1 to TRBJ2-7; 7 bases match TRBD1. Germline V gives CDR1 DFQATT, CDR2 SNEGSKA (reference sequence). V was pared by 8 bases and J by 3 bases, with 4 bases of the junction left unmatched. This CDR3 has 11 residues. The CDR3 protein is CSYRGGYEQYF. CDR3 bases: TGCAGTTACAGGGGCGGCTACGAGCAGTACTTC.

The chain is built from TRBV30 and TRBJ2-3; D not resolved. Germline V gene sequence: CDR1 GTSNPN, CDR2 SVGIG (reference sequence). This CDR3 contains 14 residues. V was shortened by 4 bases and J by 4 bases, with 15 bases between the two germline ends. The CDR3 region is CAWTFTGLADTQYF. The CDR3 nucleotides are TGTGCCTGGACCTTCACCGGGTTGGCAGATACGCAGTATTTT.

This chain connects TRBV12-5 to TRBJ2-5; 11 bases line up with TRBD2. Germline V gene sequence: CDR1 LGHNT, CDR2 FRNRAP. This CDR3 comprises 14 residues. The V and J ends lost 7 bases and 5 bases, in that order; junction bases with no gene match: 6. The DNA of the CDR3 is TGTGCTAGTGCTTTAGCGGGAGGGCCGGAGACCCAGTACTTC. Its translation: CASALAGGPETQYF.